This TCR beta chain was obtained from a study of blood T cell repertoires in COVID-19. Study information: The analysed material was cDNA or gDNA that came from T cells, B-cell-depleted T cells, or PBMCs.

Trimming took off 2 bases at V and 2 bases at J, with 7 bases between the two ends. The CDR3 covers 13 residues. Germline V lookup: CDR1 SEHNR, CDR2 FQNEAQ (reference sequence). Original methodology: Reference gene primer amplification gave nucleated cell count estimates. Generated by immunoSEQ multiplex PCR, the TCRdb table keeps only in-frame clones and is missing some. V, J and clone size are taken as reported in that table, and D and trimming were inferred from the DNA itself. There are about 250,000 clones in the sample; around 87% occur only once, and roughly 1.7% lies in the top ten. J is TRBJ2-7 and V is TRBV7-9; no clear D. This TCR derives from a woman in her 50s who had recovered from COVID-19. Sample: PBMCs or T cells enriched from blood (not recorded which). CDR3 sequence: CASSLTGTYEQYF. CDR3 sequence (DNA): TGTGCCAGCAGCTTAACGGGTACCTACGAGCAGTACTTC.